This T cell receptor beta chain was recorded in a study of T cell responses to AZD1222 COVID-19 vaccine. Study conclusions and caveats: Repertoires were collected only later (after the peak T cell response had occurred). CD4 TCRs covered the whole spike, strongest at regions 160-218 and 743-854.

On this clone itself: Its antigen is not identified.

The repertoire was sequenced with immunoSEQ multiplex PCR; TCRdb's copy has only in-frame clones and lacks some. The table has approximately 160,000 clones, more than 85% seen once. The germline V gene encodes CDR1 GTSNPN and CDR2 SVGIG (reference sequence). The V gene lost 2 bases and the J gene lost 2 bases, with 10 bases spanning the gap. CDR3 length: 13 residues. The TCR originated in an adult in good health. Material: peripheral blood, obtained on day 0 of AZD1222 vaccination. This chain connects TRBV30 to TRBJ2-7; D might be TRBD2 (6 bases). Here the CDR3 reads CAWSKAGAYEQYF. The CDR3 DNA is TGTGCCTGGAGTAAAGCGGGCGCCTACGAGCAGTACTTC. The full variable domain, in which reference TRBV30 and TRBJ2-7 provide the parts outside the CDR3, is SQTIHQWPATLVQPVGSPLSLECTVEGTSNPNLYWYRQAAGRGLQLLFYSVGIGQISSEVPQNLSASRPQDRQFILSSKKLLLSDSGFYLCAWSKAGAYEQYFGPGTRLTVT.